The rows below give T cell receptor beta chains drawn from one sample of a study of blood T cell repertoires in COVID-19. This table comes from immunoSEQ multiplex PCR, and its TCRdb copy is limited to in-frame clones, with some not included. The data contain about 140,000 clones, 88% of them singletons. Sequencing input: peripheral blood. These receptors were obtained from a woman aged 60-70 years with acute or convalescent COVID-19. CDR3s include the opening cysteine and the closing phenylalanine or tryptophan. Size tells how often a clone was seen (once, few, many) or the class of an expanded clone, and some rows leave it out.

len,abundance,v_gene,CDR3aa
13,NA,TRBV7-3,CASSLTARETQYF
16,NA,TRBV6-6,CASSRGQEVAKNIQYF
15,NA,TRBV18,CASSPDSEQPYGYTF
15,NA,TRBV5-4,CASSSDGGLGQPQHF
11,NA,TRBV7-5,CARSCDQPQHF
15,NA,TRBV7-9,CASSPKGQVTSPLHF
14,few,TRBV6-2/TRBV6-3,CASSRQGGNQPQHF
14,NA,TRBV7-9,CASSGWAGSEEQYF
12,NA,TRBV3-1/TRBV3-2,CASSQESSEQYF
17,NA,TRBV7-9,CASSSYTGTGSGNTIYF
13,NA,TRBV11-3,CASSLRKTLPQYF
14,few,TRBV5-5,CASSLASRTDTQYF
15,NA,TRBV5-8,CASRGTGARVSGYTF
15,NA,TRBV4-3,CASSQLQGAKNIQYF
14,NA,TRBV7-2,CASSEVRGHGGYTF
14,NA,TRBV5-1,CASSLAGTDYGYTF
14,NA,TRBV5-1,CASSYRGQGSPLHF
15,NA,TRBV7-9,CASTYRDREGTEAFF
13,many,TRBV7-2,CASRFTGGETQYF
15,NA,TRBV7-9,CASSIGLGGLYEQYF
18,NA,TRBV28,CASSSRGQTSSYNSPLHF
15,NA,TRBV27,CASKRESSYNSPLHF
17,NA,TRBV19,CASSTRWTQGSAYEQYF
15,NA,TRBV11-2,CASSRGGQGYTEAFF
17,NA,TRBV2,CASSGQRDKQFNYEQYF
18,NA,TRBV7-9,CASSRRQGTIISYNEQFF